Included here is one T cell receptor (beta chain) sequence, with context. Its specificity is unknown. This sample stems from a study of T cells in tuberculosis. Regarding the study as a whole: Active tuberculosis patients had shorter CDR3-alpha; the beta difference was nonsignificant. Smaller distances to GMM-specific TCRs suggested their expansion in active tuberculosis.

Produced via immunoSEQ multiplex PCR; TCRdb's table is partial and in-frame only. In the table there are about 23,000 clones, nearly 97% of which are singletons. The CDR3 has 18 residues. The V gene end was trimmed by 2 bases and the J gene end by 3 bases; junction bases not matched to a gene: 12. Germline V lookup: CDR1 SGHNT, CDR2 YYREEE (reference sequence). Material for sequencing was PBMCs. This sequence was found in a donor aged 10 to 29 with latent tuberculosis or without tuberculosis infection. The genes are TRBV5-4 and TRBJ2-3, with 10 bases that match TRBD2. The CDR3 sequence is CASSFGSGGPQPTDTQYF. Written as DNA, the CDR3 is TGTGCCAGCAGCTTTGGTAGCGGGGGGCCACAACCTACAGATACGCAGTATTTT.